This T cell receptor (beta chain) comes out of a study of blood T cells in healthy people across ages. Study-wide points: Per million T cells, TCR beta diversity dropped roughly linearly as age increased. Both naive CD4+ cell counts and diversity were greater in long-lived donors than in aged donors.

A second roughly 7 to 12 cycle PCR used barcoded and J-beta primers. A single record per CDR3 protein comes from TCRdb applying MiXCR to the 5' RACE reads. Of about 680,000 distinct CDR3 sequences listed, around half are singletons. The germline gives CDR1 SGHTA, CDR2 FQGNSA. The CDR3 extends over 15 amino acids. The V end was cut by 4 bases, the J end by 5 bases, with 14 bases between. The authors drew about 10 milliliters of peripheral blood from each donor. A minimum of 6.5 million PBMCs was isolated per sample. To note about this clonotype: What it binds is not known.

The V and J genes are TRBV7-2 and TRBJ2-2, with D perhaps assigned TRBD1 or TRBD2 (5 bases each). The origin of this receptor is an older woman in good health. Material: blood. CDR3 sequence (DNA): TGTGCCAGCAGCTCCCGGGCCTGGGGGACCGGGGAGCTGTTTTTT. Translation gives CASSSRAWGTGELFF.